Detailed here is one TCR beta chain. Its recognized antigen is unknown. Sequencing used an Illumina HiSeq 2000. TCR beta cDNA libraries were made by 5'RACE template switching that added a universal primer site and unique molecular identifiers. cDNA synthesis was primed from the TCR beta constant segment, followed by two successive PCR amplification steps. Processing in the source paper ran as follows. MIGEC handled demultiplexing of the reads and grouping by UMI, while MiTCR was used to assemble and quantify clonotypes. To exclude erroneous sequences, only TCR cDNA sequences supported by at least two reads were retained. The tcR package was used for downstream repertoire analysis, with clonotypes matched between fractions based on CDR3 nucleotide sequence plus V segment. VDJmatch was used to annotate antigen specificity against VDJdb, with one amino acid substitution allowed in CDR3. TCRdb reprocessed the raw reads; every CDR3 protein sequence is a single record, and DNA is not supplied. The V and J calls shown here were made by TCRdb, not taken from the authors' results. The sample table holds 400,000 or so distinct CDR3 sequences. Of the sample, around a tenth is held by the ten largest clones.

The germline V gene (reference sequence) specifies MNHEY as CDR1 and SMNVEV as CDR2. From the cysteine up to the phenylalanine, the CDR3 has a length of 14 residues. The record lacks a DNA sequence. This entry belongs to a study of T cells expressing NK-cell markers (dated by TCRdb to the early 2020s). Some background on the complete study: In sorted CD3+CD56+NKG2C+, CD3+CD56+NKG2C- and CD3+CD56-NKG2C+ T-cell subsets from 7 or 8 donors, TCR beta-chain repertoires were profiled. Seven of the eight sequenced donors were HCMV-seropositive and one was HCMV-seronegative. All eight donors whose samples were sequenced were randomly selected healthy volunteers, three of them men and five women. Libraries were sequenced as 2 x 150 bp reads on Illumina HiSeq 2000/2500, MiSeq or NextSeq. The paper's findings and limits, for the study overall: Those dominant clonotypes were again the most abundant among CD3+CD56-NKG2C+ cells in four donors, at roughly 25-65%. It remained unclear whether the expanded NKG2C-expressing T cell clones were specific for HCMV antigens. In 6 or 7 donors, the dominant CD3+CD56+NKG2C+ clonotypes ranked among the top 10 CD8+ clonotypes, making up about 1.0-7.5% of CD8+ T cells.

A commercial ELISA kit detecting HCMV-specific IgG in serum was used to determine HCMV serostatus. Peripheral blood mononuclear cells were isolated from blood by Ficoll density gradient centrifugation. The receptor's source is a woman between 45 and 60 years old in good health. Donor details come from another sample of the same person, matched by shared clones. The sample comprised blood T cells: a sorted CD56 or NKG2C T cell subset, CD4+ or CD8+ T cells, or bulk PBMC T cells (not recorded which). The rearrangement joined TRBV27 to TRBJ2-1; the D call of TRBD2 rests on TCRdb alone, since no DNA is present to check it. This receptor has the CDR3 CASSSLPVPNEQFF.